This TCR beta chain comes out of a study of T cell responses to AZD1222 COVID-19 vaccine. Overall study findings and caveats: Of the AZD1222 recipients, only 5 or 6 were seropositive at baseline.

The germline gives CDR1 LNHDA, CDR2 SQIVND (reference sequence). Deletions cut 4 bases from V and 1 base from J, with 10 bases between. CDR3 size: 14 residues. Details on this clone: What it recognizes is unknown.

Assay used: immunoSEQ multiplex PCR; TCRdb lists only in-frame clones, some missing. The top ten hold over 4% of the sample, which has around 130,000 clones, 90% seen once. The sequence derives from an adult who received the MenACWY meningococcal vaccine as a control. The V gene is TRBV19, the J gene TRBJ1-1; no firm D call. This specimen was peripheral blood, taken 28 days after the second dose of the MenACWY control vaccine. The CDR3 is CASSKPTGNTEAFF. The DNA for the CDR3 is TGTGCCAGTAGTAAACCGACGGGGAACACTGAAGCTTTCTTT. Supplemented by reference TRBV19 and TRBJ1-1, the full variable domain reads DGGITQSPKYLFRKEGQNVTLSCEQNLNHDAMYWYRQDPGQGLRLIYYSQIVNDFQKGDIAEGYSVSREKKESFPLTVTSAQKNPTAFYLCASSKPTGNTEAFFGQGTRLTVV.